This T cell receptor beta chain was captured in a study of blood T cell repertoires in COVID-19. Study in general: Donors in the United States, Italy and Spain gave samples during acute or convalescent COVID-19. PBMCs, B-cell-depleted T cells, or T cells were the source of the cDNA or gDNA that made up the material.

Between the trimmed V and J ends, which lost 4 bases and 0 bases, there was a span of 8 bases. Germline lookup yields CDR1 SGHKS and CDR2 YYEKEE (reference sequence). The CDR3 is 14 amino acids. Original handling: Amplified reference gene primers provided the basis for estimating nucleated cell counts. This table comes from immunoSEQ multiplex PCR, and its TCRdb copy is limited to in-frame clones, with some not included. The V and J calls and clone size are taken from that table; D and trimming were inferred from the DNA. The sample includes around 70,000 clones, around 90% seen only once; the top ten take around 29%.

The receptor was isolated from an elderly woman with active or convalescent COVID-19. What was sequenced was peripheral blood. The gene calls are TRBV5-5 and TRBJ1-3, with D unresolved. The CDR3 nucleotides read TGTGCCAGCAGCCCAAGGAGCTCTGGAAACACCATATATTTT. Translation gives CASSPRSSGNTIYF.